These T cell receptor beta chains were read from a single sample in a study of OX40 agonist ivuxolimab in advanced cancers. Profiled with immunoSEQ multiplex PCR; TCRdb holds only in-frame clones, not every one. The data show about 84,000 clones, approximately 80% seen once. The sequencing here drew on CD4+ or CD8+ T cells sorted from blood, taken in a trial of the OX40 agonist ivuxolimab. Receptors originate from an adult with an advanced solid tumor such as melanoma, head and neck, liver or kidney cancer. CDR3s include the opening cysteine and the closing phenylalanine or tryptophan. The order of the fields is CDR3 protein, V gene, CDR3 length.

CDR3: CAWSRDREEKLFF
V: TRBV30
length: 13

CDR3: CASSRTARGEQYF
V: TRBV2
length: 13

CDR3: CASSGGAGGQETQYF
V: TRBV2
length: 15

CDR3: CASRPPGMGETQYF
V: TRBV7-2
length: 14

CDR3: CASSTQGSLHQPQHF
V: TRBV2
length: 15

CDR3: CASRQGKEKLFF
V: TRBV28
length: 12

CDR3: CASSLAGQGLNGYTF
V: TRBV5-1
length: 15

CDR3: CASSYPGGAGETQYF
V: TRBV6-5
length: 15

CDR3: CASSSRAPRRNGYTF
V: TRBV7-3
length: 15

CDR3: CASRGTSSYEQYF
V: TRBV19
length: 13

CDR3: CASSLEGQSTDTQYF
V: TRBV5-1
length: 15

CDR3: CASSIGREAWVYGYTF
V: TRBV19
length: 16

CDR3: CASSARGAGWGFENIQYF
V: TRBV9
length: 18

CDR3: CASIGRNEQFF
V: TRBV19
length: 11

CDR3: CASSRTGWGYTF
V: TRBV28
length: 12

CDR3: CASSFNERGSNQPQHF
V: TRBV28
length: 16

CDR3: CASSQDRGLTEAFF
V: TRBV7-9
length: 14

CDR3: CAISDRTVRNNEQFF
V: TRBV10-3
length: 15

CDR3: CASSLGQEQETQYF
V: TRBV5-1
length: 14

CDR3: CASSYRESNQPQHF
V: TRBV6-6
length: 14

CDR3: CASSPGQSDGYTF
V: TRBV5-1
length: 13

CDR3: CASSVRTGDAAEAFF
V: TRBV2
length: 15

CDR3: CASSPLGLDGYTF
V: TRBV11-2
length: 13

CDR3: CASSLVLAGGDEQFF
V: TRBV7-9
length: 15

CDR3: CASSQFQIDGNTIYF
V: TRBV4-2
length: 15

CDR3: CASGGPAKNIQYF
V: TRBV2
length: 13

CDR3: CASSPFGQGGEKLFF
V: TRBV4-3
length: 15

CDR3: CAISESGSGANVLTF
V: TRBV10-3
length: 15

CDR3: CASSLQGAGELFF
V: TRBV7-3
length: 13

CDR3: CAWRPDSLYGYTF
V: TRBV30
length: 13

CDR3: CASSQDTKLGGGTQYF
V: TRBV4-2
length: 16

CDR3: CASSPRRPSGANVLTF
V: TRBV27
length: 16

CDR3: CASSAHRGGQPQHF
V: TRBV2
length: 14

CDR3: CASSPLATGGETQYF
V: TRBV5-4
length: 15

CDR3: CASSSGTGANQPQHF
V: TRBV5-8
length: 15

CDR3: CASSYLLSGKFF
V: TRBV6-5
length: 12

CDR3: CASSLAAGGHNEQFF
V: TRBV5-4
length: 15

CDR3: CAIRETRADNSPLHF
V: TRBV10-3
length: 15

CDR3: CASSLQPTNEKLFF
V: TRBV7-2
length: 14

CDR3: CASSQDSGQDYGYTF
V: TRBV4-2
length: 15

CDR3: CASDPGRDEKLFF
V: TRBV6-1
length: 13

CDR3: CASSLTGRASTDTQYF
V: TRBV5-1
length: 16

CDR3: CATSTGLRNTEAFF
V: TRBV15
length: 14

CDR3: CAWSNKQGMRYGYTF
V: TRBV30
length: 15

CDR3: CASSGTGFGANVLTF
V: TRBV5-1
length: 15

CDR3: CASRGIATDTQYF
V: TRBV19
length: 13

CDR3: CASSVAVDRGLVTGELFF
V: TRBV9
length: 18

CDR3: CASSEVASRGNEQFF
V: TRBV2
length: 15

CDR3: CASSPQGGREAFF
V: TRBV7-2
length: 13

CDR3: CASSRVRGAGYNEQFF
V: TRBV4-3
length: 16

CDR3: CASRGLAGGRGTQYF
V: TRBV28
length: 15

CDR3: CASSFSPGQNEKLFF
V: TRBV27
length: 15

CDR3: CASTPIRDSGNTIYF
V: TRBV6-5
length: 15

CDR3: CASSILSGLGAETQYF
V: TRBV7-7
length: 16

CDR3: CASSTPYGTGGYEQYF
V: TRBV19
length: 16

CDR3: CASSPGQGTTEAFF
V: TRBV7-2
length: 14

CDR3: CASSLASGSYGYTF
V: TRBV5-1
length: 14

CDR3: CASSQGWGALNQPQHF
V: TRBV4-1
length: 16

CDR3: CASSLSLMVHGYTF
V: TRBV28
length: 14